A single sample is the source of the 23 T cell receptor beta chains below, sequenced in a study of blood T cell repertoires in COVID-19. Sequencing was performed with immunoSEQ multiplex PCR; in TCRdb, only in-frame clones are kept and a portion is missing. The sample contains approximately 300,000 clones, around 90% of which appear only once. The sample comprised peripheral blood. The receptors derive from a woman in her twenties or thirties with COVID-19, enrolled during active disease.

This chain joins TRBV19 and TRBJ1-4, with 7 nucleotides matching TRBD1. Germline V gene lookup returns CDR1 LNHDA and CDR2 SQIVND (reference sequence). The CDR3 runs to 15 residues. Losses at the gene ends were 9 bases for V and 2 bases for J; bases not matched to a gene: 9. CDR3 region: CASGALGQTNEKLFF. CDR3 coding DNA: TGTGCCAGCGGGGCCTTGGGACAGACTAATGAAAAACTGTTTTTT.

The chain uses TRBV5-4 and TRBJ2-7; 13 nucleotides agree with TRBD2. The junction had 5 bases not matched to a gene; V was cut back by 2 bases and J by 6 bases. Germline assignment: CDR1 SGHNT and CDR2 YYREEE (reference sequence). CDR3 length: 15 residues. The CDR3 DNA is TGTGCCAGCAGCTTCGTCACTAGCGGGAGGGGCGAGCAGTACTTC. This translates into CASSFVTSGRGEQYF.

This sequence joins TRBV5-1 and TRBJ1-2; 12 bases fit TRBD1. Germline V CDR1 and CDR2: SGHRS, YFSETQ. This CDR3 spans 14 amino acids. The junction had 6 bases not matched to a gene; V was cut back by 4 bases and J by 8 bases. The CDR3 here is CASSPGQGAQGYTF. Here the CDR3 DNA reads TGCGCCAGCAGCCCGGGACAGGGGGCGCAGGGCTACACCTTC.

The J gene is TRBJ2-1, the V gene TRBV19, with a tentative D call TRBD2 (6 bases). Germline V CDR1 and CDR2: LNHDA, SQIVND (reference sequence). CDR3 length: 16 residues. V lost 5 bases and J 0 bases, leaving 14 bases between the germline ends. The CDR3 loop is CASSWGLQDSYNEQFF. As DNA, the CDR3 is TGTGCCAGTAGTTGGGGACTTCAGGACTCCTACAATGAGCAGTTCTTC.

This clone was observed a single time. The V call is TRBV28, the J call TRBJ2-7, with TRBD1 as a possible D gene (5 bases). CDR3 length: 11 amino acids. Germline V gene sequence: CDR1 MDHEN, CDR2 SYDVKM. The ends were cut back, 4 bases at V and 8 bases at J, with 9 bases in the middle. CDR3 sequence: CASSSRAQQYF. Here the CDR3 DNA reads TGTGCCAGCAGTTCCAGGGCTCAGCAGTACTTC.

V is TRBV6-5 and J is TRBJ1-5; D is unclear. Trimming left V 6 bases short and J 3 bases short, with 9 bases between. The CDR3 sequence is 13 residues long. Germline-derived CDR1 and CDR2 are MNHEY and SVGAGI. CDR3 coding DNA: TGTGCCAGCAGACTCCTCCCCAATCAGCCCCAGCATTTT. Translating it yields CASRLLPNQPQHF.

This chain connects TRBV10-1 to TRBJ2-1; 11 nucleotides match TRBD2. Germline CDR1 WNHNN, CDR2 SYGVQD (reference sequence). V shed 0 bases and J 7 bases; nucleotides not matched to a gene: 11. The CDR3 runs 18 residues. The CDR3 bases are TGCGCCAGCAGTGAGTCGACTCGGCCTAGCGGGAGGCGGAATGAGCAGTTCTTC. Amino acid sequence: CASSESTRPSGRRNEQFF.

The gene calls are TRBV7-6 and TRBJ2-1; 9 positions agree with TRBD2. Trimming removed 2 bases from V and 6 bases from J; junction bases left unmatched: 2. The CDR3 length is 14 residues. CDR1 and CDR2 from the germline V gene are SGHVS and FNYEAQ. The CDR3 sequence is CASSLSTSGNEQFF. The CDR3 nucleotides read TGTGCCAGCAGCTTATCGACTAGCGGCAATGAGCAGTTCTTC.

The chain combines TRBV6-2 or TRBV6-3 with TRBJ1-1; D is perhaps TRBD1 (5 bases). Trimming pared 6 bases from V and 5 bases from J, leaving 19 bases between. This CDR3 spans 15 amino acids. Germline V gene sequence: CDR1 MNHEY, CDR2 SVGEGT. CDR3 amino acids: CASSWDSFPGTEAFF. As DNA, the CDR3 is TGTGCCAGCAGCTGGGATTCTTTCCCAGGGACTGAAGCTTTCTTT.

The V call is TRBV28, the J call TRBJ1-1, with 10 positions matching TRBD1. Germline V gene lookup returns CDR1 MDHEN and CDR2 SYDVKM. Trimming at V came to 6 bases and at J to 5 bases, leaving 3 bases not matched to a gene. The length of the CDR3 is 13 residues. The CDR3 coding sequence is TGTGCCAGCAGGGGACAGGGGAGGACTGAAGCTTTCTTT. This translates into CASRGQGRTEAFF.

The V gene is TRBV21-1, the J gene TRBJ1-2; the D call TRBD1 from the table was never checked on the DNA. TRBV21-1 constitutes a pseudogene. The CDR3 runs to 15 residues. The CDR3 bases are TGTGCCAGCAGCAAAGGGGGCACGCCGTACTATGGCTACACCTTC. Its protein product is CASSKGGTPYYGYTF.

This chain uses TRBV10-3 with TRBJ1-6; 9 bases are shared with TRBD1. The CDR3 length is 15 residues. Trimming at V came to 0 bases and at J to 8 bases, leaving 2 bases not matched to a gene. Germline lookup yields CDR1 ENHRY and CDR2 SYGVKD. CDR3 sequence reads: CAISESQGAHSPLHF. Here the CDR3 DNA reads TGTGCCATCAGTGAGTCACAGGGGGCGCATTCACCCCTCCACTTT.

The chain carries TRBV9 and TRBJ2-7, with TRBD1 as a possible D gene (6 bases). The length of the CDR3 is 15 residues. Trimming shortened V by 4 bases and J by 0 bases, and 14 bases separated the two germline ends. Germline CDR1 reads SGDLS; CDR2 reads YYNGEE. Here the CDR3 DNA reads TGTGCCAGCAGCAGCCGGGACACCAACTCCTACGAGCAGTACTTC. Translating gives CASSSRDTNSYEQYF.

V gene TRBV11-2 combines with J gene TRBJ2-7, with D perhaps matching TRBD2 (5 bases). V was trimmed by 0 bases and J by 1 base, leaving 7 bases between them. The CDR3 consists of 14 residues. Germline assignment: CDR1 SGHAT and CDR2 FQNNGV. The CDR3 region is CASSLERGSYEQYF. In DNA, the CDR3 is TGTGCCAGCAGCTTAGAACGGGGATCCTACGAGCAGTACTTC.

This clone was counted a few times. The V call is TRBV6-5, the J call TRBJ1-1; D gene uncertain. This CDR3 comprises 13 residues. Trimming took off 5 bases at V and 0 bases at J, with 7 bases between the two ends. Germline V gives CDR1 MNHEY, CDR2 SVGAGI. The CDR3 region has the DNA TGTGCCAGCAGTCGTGTAGTGAACACTGAAGCTTTCTTT. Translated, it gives CASSRVVNTEAFF.

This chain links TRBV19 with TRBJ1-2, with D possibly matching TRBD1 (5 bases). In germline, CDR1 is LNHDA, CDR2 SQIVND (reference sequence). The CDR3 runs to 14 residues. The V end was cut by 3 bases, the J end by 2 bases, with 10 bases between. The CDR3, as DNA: TGTGCCAGTAGTATTCTCCACAGGAACTATGGCTACACCTTC. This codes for CASSILHRNYGYTF.

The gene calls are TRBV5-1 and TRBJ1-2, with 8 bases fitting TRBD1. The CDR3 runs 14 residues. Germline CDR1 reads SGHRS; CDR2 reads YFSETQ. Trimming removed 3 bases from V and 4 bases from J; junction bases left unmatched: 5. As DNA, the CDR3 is TGCGCCAGCAGCTCAAGACAGGGGAGCTATGGCTACACCTTC. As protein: CASSSRQGSYGYTF.

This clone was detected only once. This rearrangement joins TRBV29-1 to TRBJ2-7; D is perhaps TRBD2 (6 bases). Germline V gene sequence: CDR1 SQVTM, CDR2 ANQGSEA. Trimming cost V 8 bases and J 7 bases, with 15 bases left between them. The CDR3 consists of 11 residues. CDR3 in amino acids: CSSSRAGEQYF. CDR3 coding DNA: TGCAGCTCGAGTCGGGCGGGGGAGCAGTACTTC.

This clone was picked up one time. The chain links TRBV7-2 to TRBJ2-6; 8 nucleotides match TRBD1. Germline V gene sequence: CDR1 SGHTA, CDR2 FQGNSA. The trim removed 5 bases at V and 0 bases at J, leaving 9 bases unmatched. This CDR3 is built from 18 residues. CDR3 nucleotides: TGTGCCAGCAGCAGGCGGGACAGGACAAGCTCTGGGGCCAACGTCCTGACTTTC. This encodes CASSRRDRTSSGANVLTF.

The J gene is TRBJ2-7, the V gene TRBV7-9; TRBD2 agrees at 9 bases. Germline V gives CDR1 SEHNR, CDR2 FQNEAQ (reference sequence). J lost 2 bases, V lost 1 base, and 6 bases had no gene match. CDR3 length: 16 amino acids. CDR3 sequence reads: CASSLGASGTAYEQYF. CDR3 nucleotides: TGTGCCAGCAGCTTAGGGGCTAGCGGGACCGCCTACGAGCAGTACTTC.

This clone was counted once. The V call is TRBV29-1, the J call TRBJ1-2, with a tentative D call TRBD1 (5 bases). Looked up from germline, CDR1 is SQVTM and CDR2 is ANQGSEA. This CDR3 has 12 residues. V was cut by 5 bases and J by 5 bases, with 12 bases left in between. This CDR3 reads CSVFMGGYGYTF. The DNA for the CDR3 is TGCAGCGTTTTTATGGGGGGTTATGGCTACACCTTC.

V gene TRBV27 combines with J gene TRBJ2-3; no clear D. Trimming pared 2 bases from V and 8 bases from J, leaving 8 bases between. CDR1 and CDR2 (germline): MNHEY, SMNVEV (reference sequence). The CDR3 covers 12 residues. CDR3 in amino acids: CASSLIPGTQYF. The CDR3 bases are TGTGCCAGCAGTTTAATTCCGGGTACGCAGTATTTT.

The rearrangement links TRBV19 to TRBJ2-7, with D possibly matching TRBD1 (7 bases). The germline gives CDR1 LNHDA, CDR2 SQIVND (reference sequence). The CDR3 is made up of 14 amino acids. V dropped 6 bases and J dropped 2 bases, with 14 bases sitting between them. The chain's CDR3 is CASRPGGMPYEQYF. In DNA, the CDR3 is TGTGCCAGTAGGCCAGGGGGGATGCCCTACGAGCAGTACTTC.